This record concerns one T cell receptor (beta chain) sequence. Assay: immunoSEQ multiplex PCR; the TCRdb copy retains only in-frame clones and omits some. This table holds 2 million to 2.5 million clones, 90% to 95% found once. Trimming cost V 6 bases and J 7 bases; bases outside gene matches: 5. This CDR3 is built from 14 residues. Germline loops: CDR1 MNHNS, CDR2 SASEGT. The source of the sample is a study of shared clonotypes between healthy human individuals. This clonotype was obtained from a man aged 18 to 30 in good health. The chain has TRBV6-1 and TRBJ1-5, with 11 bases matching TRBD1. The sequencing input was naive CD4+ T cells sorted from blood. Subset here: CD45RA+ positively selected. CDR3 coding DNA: TGTGCCAGCAGGGGGACAGGGGGAGGGCAGCCCCAGCATTTT. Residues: CASRGTGGGQPQHF.